The 20 T cell receptor beta chains listed next were all sequenced from one sample in a study of identical twins. Each CDR3 protein is one row after TCRdb ran MiXCR on the 5' RACE reads. The top ten hold about 0.27% of the sample, which has about 1.7 million distinct CDR3 sequences, about 32% seen once. Specimen: cord blood. The receptors come from a newborn girl in good health.

The chain is built from TRBV2 and TRBJ1-4; TRBD1 matches at 11 bases. Unmatched junction bases numbered 1, after V lost 6 bases and J lost 7 bases. CDR1 and CDR2 from the germline V gene are SNHLY and FYNNEI. This CDR3 has 13 amino acids. The chain's CDR3 is CASRDRGLEKLFF. For the CDR3, the DNA is TGTGCCAGCAGGGACAGGGGGCTTGAAAAACTGTTTTTT.

The V and J genes are TRBV6-2 or TRBV6-3 and TRBJ2-3; D possibly corresponds to TRBD2 (5 bases). CDR3 length: 15 amino acids. Germline V lookup: CDR1 MNHEY, CDR2 SVGEGT. V shed 11 bases and J shed 2 bases, with 20 bases lying between them. DNA of the CDR3: TGTGCCTCACACCTCCGGGGATGGACCACAGATACGCAGTATTTT. Translated: CASHLRGWTTDTQYF.

This clonotype was seen only once. The chain couples TRBV10-3 to TRBJ2-1; 9 bases are shared with TRBD2. TRBJ2-7 matches the DNA end more closely, so the J call is doubtful. Germline V CDR1 and CDR2: ENHRY, SYGVKD. The CDR3 sequence is 15 residues long. The CDR3 region has the DNA TGTGCCATCGGTGGGCTAGCGGGGTCCTACAATGAGCAGTACTTC. Translating it yields CAIGGLAGSYNEQYF.

The rearrangement uses TRBV4-1 and TRBJ1-5, with 9 bases lining up with TRBD1. From germline, CDR1 is MGHRA and CDR2 YSYEKL. Trimming cost V 3 bases and J 3 bases; bases outside gene matches: 9. This CDR3 contains 17 residues. The CDR3 region is CASSHQWTGAINQPQHF. CDR3 DNA: TGCGCCAGCAGCCACCAATGGACAGGGGCGATCAATCAGCCCCAGCATTTT.

CDR3 in amino acids: CASSLFPSELNEKLFF. The CDR3 bases are TGTGCCAGCAGTTTATTTCCGTCCGAACTGAATGAAAAACTGTTTTTT. The rearrangement joins TRBV28 to TRBJ1-4; D uncertain. This CDR3 contains 16 residues. In germline, CDR1 is MDHEN, CDR2 SYDVKM. Trimming pared 1 base from V and 5 bases from J, leaving 14 bases between.

The chain joins TRBV28 to TRBJ1-5; D may be TRBD1 (6 bases). Looked up from germline, CDR1 is MDHEN and CDR2 is SYDVKM. This CDR3 spans 14 amino acids. V lost 8 bases, J lost 6 bases, and 17 bases lay in between. CDR3 DNA: TGTGCCAGCGGTGACCAGGGGCGGGGTCAGCCCCAGCATTTT. Amino acids: CASGDQGRGQPQHF.

The chain has TRBV28 and TRBJ2-1; 9 bases align to TRBD2. From germline, CDR1 is MDHEN and CDR2 SYDVKM. The V and J ends lost 6 bases and 8 bases, in that order; junction bases with no gene match: 8. CDR3 size: 14 residues. The chain's CDR3 is CASSLREGLDEQFF. For the CDR3, the DNA is TGTGCCAGCAGCCTGCGGGAGGGCCTGGATGAGCAGTTCTTC.

The chain is built from TRBV25-1 and TRBJ2-5; weak D call: TRBD1 (6 bases). Germline CDR1 and CDR2: MGHDK and SYGVNS. Trimming cost V 3 bases and J 4 bases, with 15 bases left between them. The CDR3 sequence is 15 residues long. The CDR3 spells CASSDEGENPETQYF. CDR3 DNA sequence: TGTGCCAGCAGTGATGAGGGGGAAAACCCAGAGACCCAGTACTTC.

The CDR3 loop reads CASTSSGFTDTQYF. The CDR3 bases are TGTGCCAGCACCTCTAGCGGTTTCACAGATACGCAGTATTTT. J is TRBJ2-3 and V is TRBV25-1; 7 positions match TRBD2. The germline V gene has CDR1 MGHDK and CDR2 SYGVNS. The CDR3 is 14 amino acids. V lost 7 bases to trimming and J lost 2 bases; unmatched junction nucleotides: 6.

The chain employs TRBV2 and TRBJ1-1; 9 bases line up with TRBD1. The CDR3 sequence is 16 residues long. Per germline, CDR1 SNHLY and CDR2 FYNNEI. V was pared by 0 bases and J by 0 bases, with 2 bases of the junction left unmatched. CDR3 nucleotide sequence: TGTGCCAGCAGTGAAGCGGGGACAGGGATGAACACTGAAGCTTTCTTT. This sequence encodes CASSEAGTGMNTEAFF.

V and J are TRBV4-2 and TRBJ2-5; TRBD2 is a possible D gene (5 bases). Trimming stripped 0 bases from V and 11 bases from J, with 22 bases between. CDR3 length: 16 residues. Per germline, CDR1 LGHNA and CDR2 YNFKEQ. The CDR3 DNA is TGTGCCAGCAGCCAAGATACCCGGGAAGGTCACAATGAGCAGTACTTC. Its protein is CASSQDTREGHNEQYF.

As for this clonotype: The final CDR3 position lacks the conserved phenylalanine or tryptophan, pointing to a likely read error. The V gene is TRBV20-1, the J gene TRBJ2-1; TRBD1 matches at 8 bases. Germline loops: CDR1 DFQATT, CDR2 SNEGSKA (reference sequence). CDR3 size: 13 residues. The ends lost 5 bases at V and 3 bases at J; junction bases unmatched: 3. As DNA, the CDR3 is TGCAGTGCTTATGGACAGGGCTACAATGAGCAGTTCCTC. It is translated as CSAYGQGYNEQFL.

This clonotype was detected only once. The chain carries TRBV6-1 and TRBJ2-3, with 10 bases matching TRBD2. V lost 4 bases and J lost 1; bases outside the gene matches: 11. The germline CDR1 and CDR2 sequences are MNHNS and SASEGT. CDR3 length: 18 amino acids. As DNA, the CDR3 is TGTGCCAGCAGTGGAGGACTAGCGGATGTCAAGGGCACAGATACGCAGTATTTT. It yields the protein CASSGGLADVKGTDTQYF.

This clonotype has just a few counts. DNA of the CDR3: TGTGCCAGCAGTTTGACAGGGCCGGGTACCTATGGCTACACCTTC. Translated, it gives CASSLTGPGTYGYTF. The V gene is TRBV27, the J gene TRBJ1-2, with 7 bases that match TRBD1. V was pared by 3 bases and J by 4 bases, with 8 bases of the junction left unmatched. CDR1 and CDR2 (germline): MNHEY, SMNVEV (reference sequence). The CDR3 has 15 residues.

V is TRBV5-1 and J is TRBJ1-4; TRBD1 matches 10 bases. The CDR3 length is 17 residues. After removal of 3 bases from V and 3 bases from J, the junction contained 8 bases not matched to a gene. Germline V CDR1 and CDR2: SGHRS, YFSETQ. This CDR3 is CASSSGTGAQSNEKLFF. As DNA, the CDR3 is TGCGCCAGCAGCTCCGGGACAGGGGCGCAGTCTAATGAAAAACTGTTTTTT.

The V gene is TRBV6-2 or TRBV6-3, the J gene TRBJ2-1; unclear D gene. The CDR3 loop spans 14 amino acids. CDR1 MNHEY and CDR2 SVGEGT come from the germline V gene. With 2 bases removed from V and 0 bases from J, the gap between germline ends came to 5 bases. Here the CDR3 reads CASSYTNSYNEQFF. CDR3 nucleotides: TGTGCCAGCAGTTACACTAACTCCTACAATGAGCAGTTCTTC.

J is TRBJ2-3 and V is TRBV12-3 or TRBV12-4, with D perhaps matching TRBD1 or TRBD2 (6 bases each). V was clipped by 2 bases and J by 4 bases, with 10 bases between them. The CDR3 is 14 residues long. The CDR3 sequence: CASSLRGAPDTQYF. CDR3 sequence (DNA): TGTGCCAGCAGTTTAAGGGGGGCCCCAGATACGCAGTATTTT.

Concerning this clonotype: This may stem from a read error, because a much larger clone lies one nucleotide away. The chain employs TRBV5-1 and TRBJ2-1, with D unclear. The J call is uncertain, as TRBJ2-7 better fits the DNA end. CDR1 and CDR2 (germline): SGHRS, YFSETQ. This CDR3 has 16 residues. In DNA, the CDR3 is TGCGCCAGCAGCTTGGCCGTTGACTTTACCTACAATGAGCAGTACTTC. Translated: CASSLAVDFTYNEQYF.

There are a few counts of this clonotype. This chain links TRBV10-3 with TRBJ2-7; 10 bases are shared with TRBD2. The CDR3 has 14 amino acids. Germline assignment: CDR1 ENHRY and CDR2 SYGVKD. Trimming took 4 bases from V and 3 from J; bases not matched to a gene: 3. This chain's CDR3 is CAISGTSGFYEQYF. The CDR3, as DNA: TGTGCCATCAGTGGGACTAGCGGATTCTACGAGCAGTACTTC.

The rearrangement links TRBV27 to TRBJ1-1; unclear D gene. CDR3 size: 13 residues. CDR1 is MNHEY, CDR2 SMNVEV, per germline (reference sequence). V gave up 6 bases and J gave up 7 bases, with 15 bases separating them. The CDR3 DNA reads as TGTGCCAGCAGGCAGGCCTCCGGGATTGAAGCTTTCTTT. This gives the protein CASRQASGIEAFF.